This T cell receptor (beta chain) was recovered during a study of blood T cell repertoires in COVID-19. Overall study: COVID-19 samples from acute and convalescent phases originated in the United States, Italy and Spain.

The CDR3 loop spans 14 amino acids. CDR1 and CDR2 (germline): SGHRS, YFSETQ. Trimming took off 0 bases at V and 5 bases at J, with 11 bases between the two ends. In the source study's methods: Nucleated cell number was recorded as an estimate derived from reference gene primer amplification. TCRdb keeps only in-frame clones here, not all; method: immunoSEQ multiplex PCR. From that table come the V and J calls and clone size; the DNA was used to work out D and trimming. The sample has fewer than 150,000 clones; about 84% are singletons. The source is a man aged 50 or older with acute or convalescent COVID-19. The material sequenced was peripheral blood. The rearrangement joins TRBV5-1 to TRBJ2-5; D unclear. In nucleotides, the CDR3 is TGCGCCAGCAGCTTGGGTCGTCACGGGGAGACCCAGTACTTC. Amino acids: CASSLGRHGETQYF.